The sequence of this T cell receptor beta chain was determined in a study of CD8+ T cells in alopecia areata. Study-level background: Tofacitinib administration to treated patients was oral, at 5 to 10 mg twice daily. Treatment with tofacitinib (6 to 18 months) was followed by 6 months off drug.

RNA was isolated and reverse transcribed to cDNA, the sequencing template. Assay: immunoSEQ multiplex PCR; the TCRdb copy retains only in-frame clones and omits some. This table holds fewer than 25,000 clones, around 60% found once. This clone qualifies as large. Its antigen remains unknown. The sample holds other DNA sequences that translate to the same CDR3. As for treatment: oral pan-JAK inhibitor, 5-10 mg twice daily. The study team obtained lesional scalp punch biopsies and peripheral blood from alopecia areata patients. General study results and limits: In scalp and blood, many expanded lesional clones persisted during tofacitinib. Compared with normal scalp, lesional scalp had higher clonality and more expanded CD8+ clones.

The CDR3 spans 12 residues. In germline, CDR1 is MNHEY, CDR2 SMNVEV (reference sequence). Between the trimmed V and J ends, which lost 6 bases and 2 bases, there was a span of 4 bases. The rearrangement uses TRBV27 and TRBJ2-2; the D is unclear. This TCR derives from a human donor with alopecia areata. The source material was skin, sampled at week 4, from a patient treated with tofacitinib. The CDR3 bases are TGTGCCAGCAGCCAAAACACCGGGGAGCTGTTTTTT. Its protein is CASSQNTGELFF.